These T cell receptor beta chains were read from a single sample in a study of response to subunit inactivated influenza vaccine. MiXCR was run by TCRdb on the RT-PCR reads, yielding one entry per CDR3 protein. The sample shows hundreds of thousands of distinct CDR3 sequences, roughly 9.8% of them seen only once. The input for sequencing was PBMCs from blood, taken 40 to 50 days after vaccination. The receptors were sampled from a man aged 45-65 years who received an inactivated influenza vaccine. CDR3s include the opening cysteine and the closing phenylalanine or tryptophan. The D gene is left open where the match is weak. Clone size appears in some rows only: once, few, many, or a class for an expanded clone.

>15|TRBV20-1|many|TRBJ2-7|.
CSARRGGQGGYEQYF
TGCAGTGCCAGAAGAGGGGGGCAGGGAGGCTACGAGCAGTACTTC
>14|TRBV24-1|.|TRBJ2-1|.
CATREGHRYNEQFF
TGTGCCACCAGAGAGGGACACCGCTACAATGAGCAGTTCTTC
>13|TRBV6-4|few|TRBJ1-1|.
CASSISVNTEAFF
TGTGCCAGCAGTATCAGTGTGAACACTGAAGCTTTCTTT
>16|TRBV7-2|few|TRBJ1-6|.
CASSLFSGQGNSPLHF
TGTGCCAGCAGCTTATTTTCGGGTCAGGGGAATTCACCCCTCCACTTT
>20|TRBV9|few|TRBJ2-4|TRBD2
CASSPLVGLAGAGGKNIQYF
TGTGCCAGCAGCCCCCTCGTGGGACTAGCGGGAGCAGGAGGCAAAAACATTCAGTACTTC
>17|TRBV5-1|.|TRBJ1-6|TRBD1
CASSLEPGQGSNSPLHF
TGCGCCAGCAGCTTGGAACCGGGACAGGGGTCTAATTCACCCCTCCACTTT
>14|TRBV5-1|.|TRBJ2-3|.
CASTKMTSTDTQYF
TGCGCCAGCACAAAAATGACGAGCACAGATACGCAGTATTTT
>13|TRBV6-2/TRBV6-3|.|TRBJ2-2|.
CASRKTGTGELFF
TGTGCCAGCAGGAAAACGGGGACCGGGGAGCTGTTTTTT
>15|TRBV7-3|few|TRBJ2-5|.
CASSLGAWGQETQYF
TGTGCCAGCAGCTTAGGCGCTTGGGGCCAAGAGACCCAGTACTTC
>16|TRBV27|few|TRBJ1-6|.
CASSLTGGTYNSPLHF
TGTGCCAGCAGTTTGACCGGGGGGACCTATAATTCACCCCTCCACTTT
>13|TRBV28|few|TRBJ1-2|.
CASSRGPVYGYTF
TGTGCCAGCAGTCGGGGACCGGTCTATGGCTACACCTTC
>10|TRBV20-1|.|TRBJ2-7|.
CSASLGEQYF
TGCAGTGCTTCCTTAGGCGAGCAGTACTTC
>14|TRBV6-4|few|TRBJ2-1|.
CASSTDSRYNEQFF
TGTGCCAGCAGTACAGACTCAAGATACAATGAGCAGTTCTTC
>14|TRBV20-1|few|TRBJ2-1|TRBD2
CSADGRGGHNEQFF
TGCAGTGCCGACGGGCGGGGGGGCCACAATGAGCAGTTCTTC
>15|TRBV12-3/TRBV12-4|many|TRBJ1-5|.
CASSRGEGSNQPQHF
TGTGCCAGCAGTCGGGGTGAGGGGAGCAATCAGCCCCAGCATTTT
>17|TRBV3-1|.|TRBJ2-3|.
CASSQVPGTRPGDTQYF
TGTGCCAGCAGCCAAGTCCCCGGGACCCGCCCTGGGGATACGCAGTATTTT
>14|TRBV6-1|few|TRBJ1-2|TRBD1
CASNDRGRNYGYTF
TGTGCCAGCAATGACAGGGGGCGTAACTATGGCTACACCTTC
>13|TRBV3-1|many|TRBJ2-1|.
CASSPRMGNEQFF
TGTGCCAGCAGCCCCCGCATGGGCAATGAGCAGTTCTTC
>12|TRBV28|few|TRBJ2-7|.
CASSLQVSGQYF
TGTGCCAGCAGTTTGCAAGTATCGGGGCAGTACTTC
>13|TRBV25-1|.|TRBJ1-6|.
CASSEKRNSPLHF
TGTGCCAGCAGTGAAAAAAGGAATTCACCCCTCCACTTT
>16|TRBV24-1|many|TRBJ2-1|.
CATSDLHRGLYNEQFF
TGTGCCACCAGTGATTTGCACAGGGGACTTTACAATGAGCAGTTCTTC
>15|TRBV27|few|TRBJ2-7|TRBD2
CASAAGGVGYYEQYF
TGTGCCAGCGCCGCGGGAGGGGTAGGCTACTACGAGCAGTACTTC